This T cell receptor (beta chain) appears in the sequencing data of a study of blood T cells in healthy people across ages. Points from the study as a whole: Higher diversity and more naive CD4+ cells were features of long-lived donors, compared to aged donors.

About this clonotype: Its antigen is currently unknown.

A second about 6 to 12 cycle PCR used barcoded and J-beta primers. From the 5' RACE reads, TCRdb called clonotypes with MiXCR, one entry per CDR3 protein. The data contain some 1,500,000 distinct CDR3 sequences, approximately 39% of them seen just once; the ten biggest clones take up roughly 3.7%. Germline V gives CDR1 DFQATT, CDR2 SNEGSKA (reference sequence). CDR3 length: 13 residues. V usage is TRBV20-1 and J usage is TRBJ2-5; 9 nucleotides align to TRBD1. The J call may be mistaken, given a closer DNA end match to TRBJ2-7. Sequencing was done on a sample of blood. This receptor was obtained from a woman between 18 and 30 years old in good health. The CDR3 coding sequence is TGCAGTGCTGAGACAGGGGGGGAATACGAGCAGTACTTC. Translated, it gives CSAETGGEYEQYF.